The 9 T cell receptor beta chains listed next were all sequenced from one sample in a study of shared clonotypes between healthy human individuals. Data came from immunoSEQ multiplex PCR; TCRdb stores just in-frame clones and leaves some out. Of approximately 2.1 million clones in the sample, over 90% are singletons; the top ten hold 0.39%. Sequenced: naive CD4+ T cells from PBMCs. Documented subset: CD45RA+ positively selected. Receptors were obtained from a man aged 18-30 years in good health. Some clones in this sample may be carry-over from other donors' samples.

The chain links TRBV5-1 to TRBJ2-3, with 7 bases lining up with TRBD2. The CDR3 is 18 residues long. The V segment lost 3 bases and the J segment 0 bases; nucleotides outside the gene matches: 13. Germline CDR1 SGHRS, CDR2 YFSETQ. CDR3 protein: CASSSNRRTRTSTDTQYF. In DNA, the CDR3 is TGCGCCAGCAGCTCCAATAGGAGGACTAGGACTAGCACAGATACGCAGTATTTT.

This clone was seen a single time. The chain employs TRBV6-1 and TRBJ1-2, with D tentatively TRBD1 (5 bases). With 5 bases removed from V and 7 bases from J, the gap between germline ends came to 8 bases. CDR1 and CDR2 from the germline V gene are MNHNS and SASEGT. The CDR3 has 11 amino acids. The chain's CDR3 is CASSYGGGYTF. The CDR3 DNA reads TGTGCCAGCAGTTACGGGGGTGGCTACACCTTC.

The chain combines TRBV6-6 with TRBJ1-1, with a weak D call TRBD1 (5 bases). Germline assignment: CDR1 MNHNY and CDR2 SVGAGI (reference sequence). V lost 6 bases and J 8 bases, leaving 16 bases between the germline ends. The CDR3 has 13 amino acids. CDR3: CASRARAFSEAFF. The CDR3 nucleotides read TGTGCCAGCAGGGCCAGGGCGTTTTCAGAAGCTTTCTTT.

This chain links TRBV18 with TRBJ2-1; TRBD2 matches at 8 bases. The CDR3 has 15 residues. Germline V CDR1 and CDR2: KGHSH, LQKENI. J gave up 7 bases and V 4 bases, and 9 bases lay outside the gene matches. In DNA form, the CDR3 reads TGTGCCAGCTCACAGTGGGAGCGGGAGTCGAATGAGCAGTTCTTC. This translates into CASSQWERESNEQFF.

The chain carries TRBV7-9 and TRBJ2-5; the D gene is possibly TRBD2 (6 bases). Trimming removed 2 bases from V and 1 base from J, with 14 bases in between. This CDR3 is 16 amino acids long. Per the germline V gene, CDR1 is SEHNR and CDR2 is FQNEAQ (reference sequence). CDR3 coding DNA: TGTGCCAGCAGCTTAAACGGTGTCGGGAGCCAAGAGACCCAGTACTTC. Translating it yields CASSLNGVGSQETQYF.

The chain recombines TRBV6-4 with TRBJ2-2, with unresolved D. V lost 4 bases and J 7 bases, leaving 16 bases between the germline ends. The CDR3 is 15 residues long. Germline CDR1 and CDR2: MRHNA and SNTAGT. In DNA, the CDR3 is TGTGCCAGCAGTGCCCAACCGAAGATCAACGGGGAGCTGTTTTTT. Translation: CASSAQPKINGELFF.

A single count supports this clone. This sample also contains other DNA sequences that code for the same CDR3. The rearrangement links TRBV5-1 to TRBJ2-1; 11 nucleotides match TRBD2. The V gene end was trimmed by 2 bases and the J gene end by 5 bases; junction bases not matched to a gene: 3. In germline, CDR1 is SGHRS, CDR2 YFSETQ. The CDR3 is made up of 15 amino acids. CDR3 in DNA: TGCGCCAGCAGCTTCGGGACTAGCGGCCACAATGAGCAGTTCTTC. It codes for CASSFGTSGHNEQFF.

The V gene is TRBV18, the J gene TRBJ2-7, with D unresolved. The CDR3 length is 12 residues. The V end lost 2 bases, the J end lost 4 bases, and 6 bases lay between the germline ends. Germline CDR1 KGHSH, CDR2 LQKENI. The CDR3 is CASSPAVYEQYF. CDR3 in DNA: TGTGCCAGCTCACCAGCGGTGTACGAGCAGTACTTC.

The chain carries TRBV9 and TRBJ1-3; a possible D gene is TRBD1 (5 bases). Germline V gives CDR1 SGDLS, CDR2 YYNGEE. Trimming pared 3 bases from V and 0 bases from J, leaving 13 bases between. CDR3 size: 16 residues. The DNA for the CDR3 is TGTGCCAGCAGCGGGGGGACTTCGACCTCTGGAAACACCATATATTTT. This sequence encodes CASSGGTSTSGNTIYF.